The 22 T cell receptor beta chains in this list originate from one sample, sequenced in a study of T cell changes during pregnancy in multiple sclerosis. The repertoire was sequenced with immunoSEQ multiplex PCR; TCRdb's copy has only in-frame clones and lacks some. Among around 88,000 clones, roughly nine tenths were seen once, and the ten largest hold about 2%. Here the sequenced sample was peripheral blood, taken after pregnancy. Source of these receptors: a female donor in good health, enrolled as a control in a pregnancy study.

The gene calls are TRBV9 and TRBJ1-1; 12 positions match TRBD1. The CDR3 length is 15 residues. The junction had 4 bases not matched to a gene; V was cut back by 3 bases and J by 4 bases. The germline V gene encodes CDR1 SGDLS and CDR2 YYNGEE. The CDR3 nucleotides are TGTGCCAGCAGCGGAGGGGGACAGGGGGCCACTGAAGCTTTCTTT. Protein product: CASSGGGQGATEAFF.

The chain carries TRBV4-2 and TRBJ2-1, with 8 positions matching TRBD1. Trimming cost V 4 bases and J 3 bases; bases outside gene matches: 11. The CDR3 sequence is 17 residues long. CDR1 LGHNA and CDR2 YNFKEQ come from the germline V gene. The CDR3: CASSPKTFGQGYNEQFF. The DNA of the CDR3 is TGTGCCAGCAGCCCAAAGACCTTCGGACAGGGCTACAATGAGCAGTTCTTC.

The chain couples TRBV5-5 to TRBJ2-7; D perhaps matches TRBD1 (6 bases). This CDR3 is 14 amino acids long. The V and J ends lost 6 bases and 2 bases respectively, with 15 bases between them. The germline CDR1 and CDR2 sequences are SGHKS and YYEKEE (reference sequence). The DNA for the CDR3 is TGTGCCAGCACCATCCGGGACACCGCCTACGAGCAGTACTTC. Protein sequence: CASTIRDTAYEQYF. The complete variable domain, with remaining parts taken from reference TRBV5-5 and TRBJ2-7, reads DAGVTQSPTHLIKTRGQQVTLRCSPISGHKSVSWYQQVLGQGPQFIFQYYEKEERGRGNFPDRFSARQFPNYSSELNVNALLLGDSALYLCASTIRDTAYEQYFGPGTRLTVT.

The chain combines TRBV5-1 with TRBJ2-5; the D gene is possibly TRBD2 (5 bases). The germline V gene has CDR1 SGHRS and CDR2 YFSETQ. The CDR3 consists of 17 residues. V was trimmed by 4 bases and J by 5 bases, leaving 24 bases between them. CDR3 region: CASSPGIIAIARETQYF. The CDR3 coding sequence is TGCGCCAGCAGCCCTGGGATTATAGCGATAGCCAGGGAGACCCAGTACTTC.

The chain has TRBV5-6 and TRBJ1-6; unclear D gene. V lost 3 bases to trimming and J lost 8 bases, with 6 bases between them. The CDR3 runs to 12 residues. Germline assignment: CDR1 SGHDT and CDR2 YYEEEE. The CDR3 DNA sequence: TGTGCCAGCAGCTCCGAGCATTCACCCCTCCACTTT. Protein sequence: CASSSEHSPLHF. The variable domain in full, completed from reference TRBV5-6 and TRBJ1-6, reads DAGVTQSPTHLIKTRGQQVTLRCSPKSGHDTVSWYQQALGQGPQFIFQYYEEEERQRGNFPDRFSGHQFPNYSSELNVNALLLGDSALYLCASSSEHSPLHFGNGTRLTVT.

J is TRBJ2-5 and V is TRBV28, with D maybe TRBD1 (6 bases). TRBJ2-7 matches the DNA end more closely, so the J call is doubtful. The CDR3 is 16 amino acids. Germline V lookup: CDR1 MDHEN, CDR2 SYDVKM. The CDR3 DNA follows: TGTGCCAGCAGTTTACTTTTACAGGGCGAAACCTACGAGCAGTACTTC. It encodes CASSLLLQGETYEQYF.

V gene TRBV5-4 combines with J gene TRBJ2-1; D perhaps matches TRBD2 (6 bases). The CDR3 runs to 14 residues. Deletions cut 3 bases from V and 6 bases from J, with 13 bases between. Germline-derived CDR1 and CDR2 are SGHNT and YYREEE (reference sequence). This chain's CDR3 is CASSSPPGGNEQFF. DNA of the CDR3: TGTGCCAGCAGCTCGCCCCCCGGGGGCAATGAGCAGTTCTTC.

This chain connects TRBV29-1 to TRBJ1-1; D gene ambiguous. Germline V gives CDR1 SQVTM, CDR2 ANQGSEA. Trimming shortened V by 3 bases and J by 2 bases, and 10 bases separated the two germline ends. The CDR3 covers 13 residues. Here the CDR3 DNA reads TGCAGCGTTGAGAGGGTTGTTAACACTGAAGCTTTCTTT. Translation gives CSVERVVNTEAFF. The full variable domain, its missing parts supplied by reference TRBV29-1 and TRBJ1-1, is SAVISQKPSRDICQRGTSLTIQCQVDSQVTMMFWYRQQPGQSLTLIATANQGSEATYESGFVIDKFPISRPNLTFSTLTVSNMSPEDSSIYLCSVERVVNTEAFFGQGTRLTVV.

This clone is a singleton in its sample. The chain combines TRBV5-1 with TRBJ1-4; maybe TRBD1 (6 bases). The germline V gene encodes CDR1 SGHRS and CDR2 YFSETQ. V lost 7 bases, J lost 0 bases, and 19 bases lay in between. The CDR3 is made up of 17 amino acids. The CDR3 DNA reads as TGCGCCAGCCGCTCCATGACGGGGGGCTCAACTAATGAAAAACTGTTTTTT. As protein: CASRSMTGGSTNEKLFF.

This clone was seen a few times. The chain recombines TRBV4-1 with TRBJ2-7; possible D gene TRBD2, 5 bases. CDR1 and CDR2 (germline): MGHRA, YSYEKL. V was pared by 3 bases and J by 2 bases, with 14 bases between. The CDR3 length is 15 residues. The CDR3 spells CASSQLGRRAYEQYF. CDR3 sequence (DNA): TGCGCCAGCAGCCAGCTAGGGAGAAGAGCCTACGAGCAGTACTTC.

The rearrangement links TRBV5-1 to TRBJ2-2; D not certain. Per germline, CDR1 SGHRS and CDR2 YFSETQ. The CDR3 has 13 residues. Deletions cut 2 bases from V and 9 bases from J, with 11 bases between. The CDR3 spells CASSFLMGRELFF. The CDR3 DNA sequence: TGCGCCAGCAGCTTCCTCATGGGCCGGGAGCTGTTTTTT.

V is TRBV7-9 and J is TRBJ2-2; tentative D call: TRBD2 (5 bases). V was clipped by 2 bases and J by 7 bases, with 8 bases between them. This CDR3 is 13 amino acids long. In germline, CDR1 is SEHNR, CDR2 FQNEAQ (reference sequence). The CDR3 sequence: CASSLPAGGELFF. The CDR3 coding sequence is TGTGCCAGCAGCTTACCCGCGGGCGGGGAGCTGTTTTTT.

In DNA, the CDR3 is TGCGCCAGCAGCTGGCTACCTAGCGGGGGGGCCTCCACCGGGGAGCTGTTTTTT. This sequence encodes CASSWLPSGGASTGELFF. The chain combines TRBV5-1 with TRBJ2-2, with TRBD2 matching over 12 bases. Trimming took 3 bases from V and 4 from J; bases not matched to a gene: 10. There are 18 residues in the CDR3. Looked up from germline, CDR1 is SGHRS and CDR2 is YFSETQ.

The chain couples TRBV6-5 to TRBJ1-5; 9 bases match TRBD1. With 6 bases clipped from V and 2 bases from J, the junction kept 5 bases outside the gene matches. Germline CDR1 reads MNHEY; CDR2 reads SVGAGI. The CDR3 covers 15 residues. The CDR3 DNA reads TGTGCCAGCAGGAGGGACAGGGATGGCAATCAGCCCCAGCATTTT. Protein: CASRRDRDGNQPQHF.

This clone was counted a single time. Other DNA variants within this sample encode the same CDR3. The chain uses TRBV5-1 and TRBJ1-2; D is undetermined. Germline V gives CDR1 SGHRS, CDR2 YFSETQ. There are 13 residues in the CDR3. Trimming shortened V by 0 bases and J by 4 bases, and 7 bases separated the two germline ends. CDR3 nucleotide sequence: TGCGCCAGCAGCTTGGTCCTTTCCTATGGCTACACCTTC. Translation gives CASSLVLSYGYTF.

This rearrangement joins TRBV21-1 to TRBJ2-5; the table assigns TRBD2, which was not confirmed against the DNA. TRBV21-1 is termed a pseudogene. The CDR3 contains 14 residues. The CDR3 DNA follows: TGTGCCAGCAGCAAAGTTGGAGGAGGGGAGACCCAGTACTTC. Its protein is CASSKVGGGETQYF.

This chain joins TRBV28 and TRBJ1-1; 7 bases match TRBD1. This CDR3 comprises 15 residues. The V segment lost 5 bases and the J segment 2 bases; nucleotides outside the gene matches: 8. Per germline, CDR1 MDHEN and CDR2 SYDVKM. The CDR3 DNA follows: TGTGCCAGCAGTATGCGCCGGACAGGAAACACTGAAGCTTTCTTT. It codes for CASSMRRTGNTEAFF.

This chain connects TRBV15 to TRBJ1-4, with a weak D call TRBD1 (5 bases). Trimming cost V 1 base and J 8 bases, with 17 bases left between them. Germline CDR1 and CDR2: LNHNV and YYDKDF (reference sequence). CDR3 size: 16 residues. The CDR3 nucleotides read TGTGCCACCAGCAGAGTTCAAGGCAGGGTCGGCGAAAAACTGTTTTTT. Translation: CATSRVQGRVGEKLFF.

The chain recombines TRBV18 with TRBJ1-2; 7 positions agree with TRBD1. Germline loops: CDR1 KGHSH, CDR2 LQKENI. Trimming took 0 bases from V and 7 from J; bases not matched to a gene: 5. This CDR3 has 14 residues. CDR3 coding DNA: TGTGCCAGCTCACCACCTGACAGGGACGGTGGCTACACCTTC. Translating gives CASSPPDRDGGYTF.

The chain links TRBV9 to TRBJ2-1; TRBD2 is a possible D gene (5 bases). Trimming shortened V by 0 bases and J by 4 bases, and 14 bases separated the two germline ends. This CDR3 comprises 16 residues. CDR1 and CDR2 (germline): SGDLS, YYNGEE. In DNA form, the CDR3 reads TGTGCCAGCAGCGTAGGCGGAGGAGGCACTTACAATGAGCAGTTCTTC. Amino acids: CASSVGGGGTYNEQFF.

The chain combines TRBV19 with TRBJ2-2, with D perhaps matching TRBD2 (6 bases). This CDR3 region has 16 residues. Trimming took off 5 bases at V and 0 bases at J, with 13 bases between the two ends. The germline V gene has CDR1 LNHDA and CDR2 SQIVND (reference sequence). CDR3 protein: CASSSPGLPNTGELFF. The CDR3 DNA sequence: TGTGCCAGTAGTTCACCGGGACTCCCGAACACCGGGGAGCTGTTTTTT.

The gene calls are TRBV21-1 and TRBJ2-3; the DNA was not compared with TRBD2, the D call given in the table. TRBV21-1 is given as a pseudogene. This CDR3 is built from 13 residues. The DNA for the CDR3 is TGTGCCAGCAGCGGAGGTGGCGGAGATACGCAGTATTTT. Its protein product is CASSGGGGDTQYF.